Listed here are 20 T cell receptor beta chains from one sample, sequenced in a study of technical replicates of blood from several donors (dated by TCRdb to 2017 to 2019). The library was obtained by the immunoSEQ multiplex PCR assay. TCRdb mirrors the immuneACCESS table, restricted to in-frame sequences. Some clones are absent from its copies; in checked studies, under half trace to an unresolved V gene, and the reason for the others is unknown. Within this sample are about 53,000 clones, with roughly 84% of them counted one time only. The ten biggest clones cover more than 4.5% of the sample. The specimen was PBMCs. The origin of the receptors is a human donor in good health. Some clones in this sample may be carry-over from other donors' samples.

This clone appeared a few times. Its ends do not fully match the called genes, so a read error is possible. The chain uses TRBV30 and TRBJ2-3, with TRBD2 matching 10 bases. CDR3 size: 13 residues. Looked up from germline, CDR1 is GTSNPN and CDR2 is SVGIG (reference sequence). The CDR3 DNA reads TGTGCCTGGATGCCGGGCCGGGGACTAGCGCCTTCCTTT. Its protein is CAWMPGRGLAPSF.

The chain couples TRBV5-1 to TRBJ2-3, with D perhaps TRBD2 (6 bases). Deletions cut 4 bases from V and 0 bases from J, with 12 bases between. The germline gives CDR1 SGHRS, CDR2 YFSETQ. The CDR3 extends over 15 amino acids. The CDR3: CASSHGGPSTDTQYF. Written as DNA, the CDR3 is TGCGCCAGCAGCCACGGGGGACCTAGCACAGATACGCAGTATTTT.

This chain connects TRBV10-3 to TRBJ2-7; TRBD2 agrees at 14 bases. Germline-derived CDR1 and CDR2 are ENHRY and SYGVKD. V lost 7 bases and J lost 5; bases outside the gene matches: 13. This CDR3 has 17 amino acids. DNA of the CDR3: TGTGCCATCAATAGACCGGGACTAGCGGGAGCTACCGACGAGCAGTACTTC. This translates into CAINRPGLAGATDEQYF.

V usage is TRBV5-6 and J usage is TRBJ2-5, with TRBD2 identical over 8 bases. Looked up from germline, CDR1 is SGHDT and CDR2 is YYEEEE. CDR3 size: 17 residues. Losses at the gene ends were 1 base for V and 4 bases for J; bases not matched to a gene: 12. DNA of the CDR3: TGTGCCAGCAGCTTGCTCTTAGAGGGACTAGAGGGAGAGACCCAGTACTTC. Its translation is CASSLLLEGLEGETQYF.

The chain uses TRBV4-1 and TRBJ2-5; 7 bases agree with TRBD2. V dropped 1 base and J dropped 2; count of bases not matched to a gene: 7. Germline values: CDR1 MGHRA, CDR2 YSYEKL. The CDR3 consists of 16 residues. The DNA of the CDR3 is TGCGCCAGCAGCCAAGCTATTGGGGGAGGGCAAGAGACCCAGTACTTC. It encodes CASSQAIGGGQETQYF.

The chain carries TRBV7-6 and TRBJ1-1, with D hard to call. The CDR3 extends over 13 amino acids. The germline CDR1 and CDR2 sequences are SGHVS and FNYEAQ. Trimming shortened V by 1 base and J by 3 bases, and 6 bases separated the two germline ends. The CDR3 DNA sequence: TGTGCCAGCAGCTTAGTAGAGTACACTGAAGCTTTCTTT. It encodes CASSLVEYTEAFF.

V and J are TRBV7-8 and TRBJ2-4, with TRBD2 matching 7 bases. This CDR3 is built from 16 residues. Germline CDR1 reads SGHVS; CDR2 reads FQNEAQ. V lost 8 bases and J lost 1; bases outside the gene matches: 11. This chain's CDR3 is CASSPGRGSAKNIQYF. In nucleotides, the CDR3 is TGTGCCAGCTCCCCGGGGAGGGGTTCGGCCAAAAACATTCAGTACTTC.

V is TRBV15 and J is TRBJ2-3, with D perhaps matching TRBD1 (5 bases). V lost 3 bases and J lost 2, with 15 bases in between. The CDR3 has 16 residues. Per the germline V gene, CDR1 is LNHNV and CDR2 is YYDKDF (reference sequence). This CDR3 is CATSSQRTPNTDTQYF. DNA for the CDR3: TGTGCCACCAGCAGTCAGAGGACACCCAACACAGATACGCAGTATTTT.

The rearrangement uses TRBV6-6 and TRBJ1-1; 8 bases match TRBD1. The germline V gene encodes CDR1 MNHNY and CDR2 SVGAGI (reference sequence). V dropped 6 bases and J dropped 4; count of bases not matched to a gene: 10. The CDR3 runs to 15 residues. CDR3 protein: CASSDRDRYSTEAFF. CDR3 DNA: TGTGCCAGCAGCGACCGGGACAGGTATTCCACTGAAGCTTTCTTT.

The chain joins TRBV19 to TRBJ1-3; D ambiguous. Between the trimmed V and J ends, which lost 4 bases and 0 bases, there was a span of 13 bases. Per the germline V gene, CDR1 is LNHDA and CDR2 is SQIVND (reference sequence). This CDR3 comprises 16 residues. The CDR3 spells CASSTDSGGSGNTIYF. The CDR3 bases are TGTGCCAGTAGTACTGACTCCGGCGGCTCTGGAAACACCATATATTTT.

The CDR3 is CASSKPGAWNTEAFF. CDR3 DNA sequence: TGTGCCAGCAGCAAACCAGGGGCTTGGAACACTGAAGCTTTCTTT. This rearrangement joins TRBV5-6 to TRBJ1-1, with TRBD1 as a possible D gene (6 bases). The CDR3 is 15 residues long. Germline CDR1 is SGHDT and CDR2 is YYEEEE. The V gene lost 4 bases and the J gene lost 1 base, with 14 bases spanning the gap.

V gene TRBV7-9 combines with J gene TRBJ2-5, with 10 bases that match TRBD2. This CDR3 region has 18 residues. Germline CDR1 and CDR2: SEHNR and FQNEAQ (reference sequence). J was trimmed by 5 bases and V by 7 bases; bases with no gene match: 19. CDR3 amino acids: CASTELGQREGLGETQYF. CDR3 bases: TGTGCCAGCACCGAGCTTGGCCAGCGGGAGGGCCTAGGGGAGACCCAGTACTTC. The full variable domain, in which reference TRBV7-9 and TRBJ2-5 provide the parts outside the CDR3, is DTGVSQNPRHKITKRGQNVTFRCDPISEHNRLYWYRQTLGQGPEFLTYFQNEAQLEKSRLLSDRFSAERPKGSFSTLEIQRTEQGDSAMYLCASTELGQREGLGETQYFGPGTRLLVL.

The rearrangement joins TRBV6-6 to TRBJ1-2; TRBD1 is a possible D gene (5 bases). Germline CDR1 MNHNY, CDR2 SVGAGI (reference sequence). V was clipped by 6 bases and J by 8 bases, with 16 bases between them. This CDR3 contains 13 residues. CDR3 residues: CASRERGGEGYTF. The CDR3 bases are TGTGCCAGCAGAGAAAGGGGAGGGGAAGGCTACACCTTC.

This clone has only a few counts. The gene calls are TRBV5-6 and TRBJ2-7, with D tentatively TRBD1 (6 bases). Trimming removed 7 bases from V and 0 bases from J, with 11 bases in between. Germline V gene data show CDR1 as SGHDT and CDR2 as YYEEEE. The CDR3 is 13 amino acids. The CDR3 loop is CASGRTDSYEQYF. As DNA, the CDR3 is TGTGCCAGCGGCCGGACAGACTCCTACGAGCAGTACTTC.

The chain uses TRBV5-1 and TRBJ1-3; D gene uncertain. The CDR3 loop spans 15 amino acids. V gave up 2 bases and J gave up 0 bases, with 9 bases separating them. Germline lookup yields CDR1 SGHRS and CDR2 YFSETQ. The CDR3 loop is CASSFSGSSGNTIYF. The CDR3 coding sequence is TGCGCCAGCAGCTTTTCAGGATCCTCTGGAAACACCATATATTTT.

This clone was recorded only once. CDR3: CASRTSGNSYEQYF. CDR3 bases: TGTGCCAGCAGAACTAGCGGGAACTCCTACGAGCAGTACTTC. The J gene is TRBJ2-7, the V gene TRBV5-4, with TRBD2 matching 10 bases. Germline V CDR1 and CDR2: SGHNT, YYREEE (reference sequence). V shed 5 bases and J 0 bases; nucleotides not matched to a gene: 2. The CDR3 is 14 residues long.

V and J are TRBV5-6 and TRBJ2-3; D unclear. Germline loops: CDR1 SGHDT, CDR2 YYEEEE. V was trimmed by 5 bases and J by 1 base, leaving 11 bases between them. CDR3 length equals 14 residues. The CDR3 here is CASSSRFRTDTQYF. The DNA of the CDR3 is TGTGCCAGCAGTTCCAGGTTTCGCACAGATACGCAGTATTTT.

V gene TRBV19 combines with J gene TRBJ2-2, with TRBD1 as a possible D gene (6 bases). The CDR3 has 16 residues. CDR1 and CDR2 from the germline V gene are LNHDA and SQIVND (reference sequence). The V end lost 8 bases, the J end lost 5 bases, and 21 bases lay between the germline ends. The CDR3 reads CASVLSGTMGTGELFF. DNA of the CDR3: TGTGCCAGTGTATTATCCGGGACAATGGGAACCGGGGAGCTGTTTTTT. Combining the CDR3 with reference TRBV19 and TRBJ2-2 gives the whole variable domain DGGITQSPKYLFRKEGQNVTLSCEQNLNHDAMYWYRQDPGQGLRLIYYSQIVNDFQKGDIAEGYSVSREKKESFPLTVTSAQKNPTAFYLCASVLSGTMGTGELFFGEGSRLTVL.

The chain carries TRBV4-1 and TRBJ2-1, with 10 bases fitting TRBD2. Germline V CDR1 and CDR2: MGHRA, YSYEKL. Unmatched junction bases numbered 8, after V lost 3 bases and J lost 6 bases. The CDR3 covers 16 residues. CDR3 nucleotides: TGCGCCAGCAGCCAGGATAGACTAGCGGGTCGCAATGAGCAGTTCTTC. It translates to CASSQDRLAGRNEQFF.

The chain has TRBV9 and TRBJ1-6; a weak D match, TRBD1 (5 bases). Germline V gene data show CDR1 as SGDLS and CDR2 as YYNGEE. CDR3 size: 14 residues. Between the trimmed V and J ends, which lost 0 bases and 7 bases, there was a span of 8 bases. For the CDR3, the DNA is TGTGCCAGCAGCGTAGGCGGGGGGAATTCACCCCTCCACTTT. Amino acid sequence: CASSVGGGNSPLHF.